This entry concerns a single T cell receptor (beta chain). This clone has just one count. Which antigen it targets is not known. No base-level quality is on record; no much larger clone is a single base apart. The cohort comprised several hundred healthy bone marrow donors. Cohort members were all nominally healthy when sampled, although unrecorded immune exposures were likely present. The donor tested CMV seronegative, placing the donor among the 350 to 400 seronegative members of the cohort. Every donor gave a peripheral blood sample, and the peripheral blood mononuclear cells from that sample were used for TCR beta sequencing. Genomic DNA extraction from the blood cell samples was performed with the Qiagen DNeasy Blood Extraction Kit. The sample is drawn from a study of cytomegalovirus exposure and HLA in healthy donors (dated by TCRdb to 2017 to 2019). Broadly, across the study: An earlier analysis of several hundred of the donors reported 250 to 300 Gb of sequence data and more than 90 million unique TCR beta sequences from some 180 million T cells. In a later genetic analysis, genome-wide SNP genotypes for about three fifths of the roughly 670 donors were used, and that subset was treated as a discovery cohort. The study combined high-throughput TCR immunosequencing, statistical association of individual TCRs with disease status, and machine learning to predict cytomegalovirus infection status. The study aimed to test whether signatures of past pathogen exposure could be identified by cataloging public T cell receptors. Donor age, sex, ethnicity and CMV serostatus were collected together with the repertoire data. Both class I and class II loci were covered by HLA typing, at four-digit resolution. Approximately 310 gigabases of sequencing data and roughly 81 million unique TCR sequences made up an early release that covered over 550 HLA-typed donors. Among 300 to 500 genotyped donors of the cohort, an average of approximately 240,000 unique TCR beta nucleotide sequences was sequenced per donor, of which about 19% were non-productive. A later analysis re-examined previously published TCR beta repertoires from just over 650 donors and added high-resolution HLA genotyping to investigate patterns of TCR occurrence. A separate validation cohort of over a hundred different subjects was used in addition to the approximately 700-subject first cohort. Every repertoire in the discovery cohort had been generated on one and the same sequencing platform. The number of donors typed differed by locus, with about 620-630 for A, B, C, DRB1 and DQB1, 522 for DQA1, under 610 for DPA1, and approximately 470 for DPB1. Rather than using new phenotypic data, the later analysis identified candidate immune exposures from TCR beta sequences and from how often those sequences occurred across donors. The genetic ancestry cluster associated with self-reported Caucasian donors included over 80% of the approximately 410 genotyped donors. Because of strong linkage in the cohort, roughly five DR-DQ haplotypes were treated as single units for association and clustering. In an earlier analysis of several hundred of the donors, high-throughput TCR beta sequencing was used to judge whether each TCR beta V gene segment behaved as functional or pseudogenic. The study profiled the T cell repertoires of about 720 subjects by immunosequencing and related them to cytomegalovirus serostatus.

The library was generated by the immunoSEQ multiplex PCR assay. The multiplex PCR relied on a mix of 60 forward primers for TCR Vbeta segments and 13 reverse primers for TCR Jbeta segments. The CDR3 region of rearranged TCR beta genes was amplified from genomic DNA with a multiplex PCR assay. On the Illumina HiSeq System, the amplified TCR beta libraries were sequenced as 87-base-pair reads. Per the source publication's procedure: Across the 500 to 750 repertoires, a later analysis counted around 80 million unique TCR beta chains, 8.5 million to 12 million of which were shared by at least two donors. Raw reads were error-corrected and collapsed into unique sequences with a nearest-neighbor algorithm that merged closely related sequences to remove PCR and sequencing errors. V, D and J gene segments were assigned by aligning CDR3 sequences to IMGT reference sequences. For a sequence to be retained, a match of at least six nucleotides was required to both a V gene segment and a J gene segment. Rearrangements were called productive when the CDR3 lacked stop codons and stayed in frame with V and J; all others were non-productive. CDR3 was defined by IMGT convention, running from the second conserved V-encoded cysteine to the conserved J-encoded phenylalanine. The earlier analysis of 500 to 650 of the donors excluded any sequence lacking an unambiguous match to a single V gene segment. In an earlier analysis of several hundred of the donors, a V segment was called functional when productive rearrangements were above 56.7%, and segregating when the standard deviation between donors exceeded 5%. To diagnose cytomegalovirus status from the catalog of TCR beta chain sequences, a statistical classification framework was built. In a later analysis, TCR nucleotide sequences were compared against IMGT/GENE-DB human TR gene sequences so that V and J genes could be assigned. Using the TCRdist pipeline, a later analysis assigned CDR3 sequences along with most-parsimonious VDJ recombination scenarios. In a later analysis, each TCR beta chain was defined by its CDR3 amino acid sequence together with its V-gene family, and reads lacking a unique V-gene family were excluded. A later analysis removed several hundred highly shared, low-generation-probability nucleotide sequences to deal with suspected cross-contamination and a sequencing artifact. For each public chain, a later analysis derived a clonal expansion index from normalized ranks of inferred template counts within each repertoire. A later analysis computed generation probabilities with a VDJ recombination model fitted to out-of-frame rearrangements, and checked the results against IGoR. In a later analysis, TCR-TCR, TCR-HLA and TCR-CMV co-occurrence was scored with hypergeometric tests, and a repertoire-size bias correction was applied to TCR pairs. False discovery rates were estimated in a later analysis by permuting HLA or CMV assignments 20 times. In a later analysis, co-occurring TCRs were grouped using DBSCAN, and TCRdist sequence similarity was added for clustering within HLA-allele-positive subsets. For co-occurrence clustering, repertoires with fewer than 30,000 or more than 120,000 public chains were excluded, along with about five repertoires with anomalous nucleotide sharing. Here the immuneACCESS table is served through TCRdb, limited to in-frame sequences with V and J called. Missing clones are a known gap in these copies; in checked studies unresolved V genes cover under half, and the rest lacks a known reason. V and J calls and clone size are given by that table; D and trimming were obtained from the DNA. For this sample there are about 130,000 clones; about 81% appear just once. The top ten clonotypes cover roughly 0.99% of the sample.

CDR1 PRHDT and CDR2 FYEKMQ are derived from the germline V gene (reference sequence). From its cysteine to its phenylalanine, the CDR3 spans 14 amino acids. The entry retains the CDR3 DNA only, 42 bases that are in frame from base 1. V sheds 1 base and J sheds 6 bases, leaving 10 bases between their ends. Points the paper makes about the study in general: According to the authors, the approach could potentially be generalized to other disease states and immunological phenotypes. The classifier was reported to diagnose cytomegalovirus status with high specificity and sensitivity in both the original cohort and the validation cohort. V-gene and J-gene trimming of TCR beta chains was associated with a missense DCLRE1C variant in a later genetic analysis, and the association was replicated in an independent cohort. In a later analysis, TCR association rates were found to vary across HLA loci, with the most associated TCRs seen for DRB1 alleles and the fewest for HLA-C alleles. Broadly in line with IMGT annotations, most TCR beta V segments showed up in productive rearrangements about 90% or about 30% of the time in an earlier analysis of approximately 640 of the donors. While some public TCRs were present in many individuals, most TCR sequences turned up only very rarely across donors. In a later analysis, HLA-associated TCR beta chains were found to be more clonally expanded and to have lower generation probabilities than equally common non-associated chains. Some IMGT-functional V segments, including TRBV6-2 and TRBV6-3, could not be distinguished by the 87-base-pair reads and were therefore excluded. Presence/absence analyses assumed roughly uniform sequencing depth across donors, an assumption that may not hold. Specific HLA alleles were associated with 15,000 to 20,000 TCR beta sequences at a false discovery rate of 0.05 in a later analysis. A group of highly shared sequence variants was considered likely to be a technical artifact of the sequencing pipeline. A further reported finding was that TCR beta sequences accurately predicted the HLA-A and HLA-B alleles for most subjects in the first cohort. In vitro tests confirmed that a few of the cytomegalovirus-associated TCR beta chains recognize cytomegalovirus antigens. When HLA alleles, especially DR and DQ, strongly co-occurred, TCR associations were difficult to assign to individual alleles. Because counts were too low, approximately 18 rarely observed V segments, including chromosome 9 orphons, were excluded from the earlier analysis of 587 of the donors. According to a later analysis, most CMV-associated TCR beta chains appeared to be HLA-restricted, and the HLA associations seemed to be driven largely by CMV exposure. Because HLA typing was missing for some donors at each locus, association tests included only the typed subset. Only TCR beta chains were sequenced in this cohort, and the absence of alpha or paired-chain data limited detectable features. Linkage disequilibrium might explain the correlated functional status among segregating V segments, but an unknown experimental factor could not be excluded. According to a later analysis, parvovirus B19, influenza, CMV and Epstein-Barr virus appeared linked to several top co-occurrence clusters. CMV serostatus was the only immune exposure information available for the cohort. In the study, about 150 TCR beta chains were listed as associated with cytomegalovirus. According to a later genetic analysis, donors in an Asian-associated ancestry cluster had fewer N-insertions in productive TCRs than the approximately 610-donor mean.

This TCR was sampled from a woman aged 25-40 years in good health and CMV-seronegative. The sample consisted of PBMCs. Here the chain combines TRBV13 and TRBJ2-1; D gene: possibly TRBD2, on 6 matching bases. The bases read TGTGCCAGCAGCTTAGAGGGACTCTTCAATGAGCAGTTCTTC. Its amino acids are CASSLEGLFNEQFF.